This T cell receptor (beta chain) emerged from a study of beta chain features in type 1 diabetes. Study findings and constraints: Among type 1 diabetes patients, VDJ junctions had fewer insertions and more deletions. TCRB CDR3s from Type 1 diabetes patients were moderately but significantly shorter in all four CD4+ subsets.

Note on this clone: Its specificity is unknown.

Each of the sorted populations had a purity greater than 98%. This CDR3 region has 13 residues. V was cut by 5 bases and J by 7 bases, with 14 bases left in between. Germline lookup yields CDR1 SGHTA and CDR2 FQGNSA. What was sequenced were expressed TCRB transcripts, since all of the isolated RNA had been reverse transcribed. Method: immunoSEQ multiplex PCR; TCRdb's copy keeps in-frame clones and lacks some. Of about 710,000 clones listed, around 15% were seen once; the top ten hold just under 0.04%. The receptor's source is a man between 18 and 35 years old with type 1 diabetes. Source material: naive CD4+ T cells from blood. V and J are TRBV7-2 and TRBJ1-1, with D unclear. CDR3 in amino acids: CASSLNTVFEAFF. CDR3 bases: TGTGCCAGCAGCCTCAACACGGTTTTTGAAGCTTTCTTT.